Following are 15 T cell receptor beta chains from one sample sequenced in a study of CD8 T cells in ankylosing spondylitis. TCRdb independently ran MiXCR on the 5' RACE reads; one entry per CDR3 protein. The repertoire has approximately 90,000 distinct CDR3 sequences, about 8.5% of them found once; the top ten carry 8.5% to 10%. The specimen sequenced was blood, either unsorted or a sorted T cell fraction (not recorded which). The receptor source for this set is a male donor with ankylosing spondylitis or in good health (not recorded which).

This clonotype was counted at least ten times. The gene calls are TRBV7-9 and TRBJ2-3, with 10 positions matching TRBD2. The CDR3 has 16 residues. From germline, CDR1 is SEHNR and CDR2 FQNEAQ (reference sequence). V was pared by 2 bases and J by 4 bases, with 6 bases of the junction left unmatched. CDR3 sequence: CASSLTSGKFADTQYF. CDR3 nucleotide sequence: TGTGCCAGCAGCTTAACTAGCGGGAAATTTGCAGATACGCAGTATTTT.

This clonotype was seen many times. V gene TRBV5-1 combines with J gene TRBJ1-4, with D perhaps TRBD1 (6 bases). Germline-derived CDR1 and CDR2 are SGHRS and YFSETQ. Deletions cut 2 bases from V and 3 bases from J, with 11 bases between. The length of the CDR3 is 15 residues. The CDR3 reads CASSFNRDSNEKLFF. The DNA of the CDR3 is TGCGCCAGCAGCTTCAACAGGGATTCTAATGAAAAACTGTTTTTT. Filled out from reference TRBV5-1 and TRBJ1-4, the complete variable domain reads KAGVTQTPRYLIKTRGQQVTLSCSPISGHRSVSWYQQTPGQGLQFLFEYFSETQRNKGNFPGRFSGRQFSNSRSEMNVSTLELGDSALYLCASSFNRDSNEKLFFGSGTQLSVL.

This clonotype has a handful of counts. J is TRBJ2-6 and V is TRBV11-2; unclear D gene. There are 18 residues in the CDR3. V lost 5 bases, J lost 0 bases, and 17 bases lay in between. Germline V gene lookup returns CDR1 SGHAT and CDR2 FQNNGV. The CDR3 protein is CASSPFLGGGSGANVLTF. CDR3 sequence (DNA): TGTGCCAGCAGCCCCTTCTTAGGTGGTGGCTCTGGGGCCAACGTCCTGACTTTC. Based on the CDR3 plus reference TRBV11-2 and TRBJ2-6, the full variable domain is EAGVAQSPRYKIIEKRQSVAFWCNPISGHATLYWYQQILGQGPKLLIQFQNNGVVDDSQLPKDRFSAERLKGVDSTLKIQPAKLEDSAVYLCASSPFLGGGSGANVLTFGAGSRLTVL.

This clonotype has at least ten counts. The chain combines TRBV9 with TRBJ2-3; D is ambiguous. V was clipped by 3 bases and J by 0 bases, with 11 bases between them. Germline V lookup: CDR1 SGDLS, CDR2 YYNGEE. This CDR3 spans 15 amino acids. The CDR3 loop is CASSATLTSTDTQYF. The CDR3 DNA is TGTGCCAGCAGCGCTACATTAACTAGCACAGATACGCAGTATTTT. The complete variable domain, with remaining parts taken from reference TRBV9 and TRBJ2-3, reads DSGVTQTPKHLITATGQRVTLRCSPRSGDLSVYWYQQSLDQGLQFLIQYYNGEERAKGNILERFSAQQFPDLHSELNLSSLELGDSALYFCASSATLTSTDTQYFGPGTRLTVL.

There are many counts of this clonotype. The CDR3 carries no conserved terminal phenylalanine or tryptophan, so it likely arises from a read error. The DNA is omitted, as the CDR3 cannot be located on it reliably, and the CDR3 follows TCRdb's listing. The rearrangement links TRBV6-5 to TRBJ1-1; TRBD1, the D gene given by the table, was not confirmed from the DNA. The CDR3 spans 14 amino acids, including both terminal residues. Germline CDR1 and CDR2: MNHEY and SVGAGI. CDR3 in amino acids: CASSLDPWQVPPLN.

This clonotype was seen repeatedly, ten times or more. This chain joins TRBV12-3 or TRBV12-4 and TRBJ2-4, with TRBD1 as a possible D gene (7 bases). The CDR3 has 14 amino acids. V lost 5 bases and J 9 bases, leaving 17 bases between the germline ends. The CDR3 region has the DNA TGTGCCAGCAGTGGGACAGCCACAGCGGGCATTCAGTACTTC. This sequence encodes CASSGTATAGIQYF.

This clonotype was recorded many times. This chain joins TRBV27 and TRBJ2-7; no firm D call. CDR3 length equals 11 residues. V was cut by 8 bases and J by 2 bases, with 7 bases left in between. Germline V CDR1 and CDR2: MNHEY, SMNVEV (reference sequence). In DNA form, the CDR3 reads TGTGCCAGCGGGGATACCTACGAGCAGTACTTC. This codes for CASGDTYEQYF.

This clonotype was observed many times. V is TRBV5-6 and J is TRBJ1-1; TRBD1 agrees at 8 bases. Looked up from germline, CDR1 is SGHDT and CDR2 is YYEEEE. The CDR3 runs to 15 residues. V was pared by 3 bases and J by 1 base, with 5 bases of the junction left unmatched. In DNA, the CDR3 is TGTGCCAGCAGCTCACTGGACAGGGCGAACACTGAAGCTTTCTTT. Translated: CASSSLDRANTEAFF.

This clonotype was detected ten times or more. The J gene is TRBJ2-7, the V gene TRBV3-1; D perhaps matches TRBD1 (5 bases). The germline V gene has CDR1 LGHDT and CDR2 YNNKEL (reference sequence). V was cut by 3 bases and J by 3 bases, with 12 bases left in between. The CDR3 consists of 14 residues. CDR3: CASSQTANYYEQYF. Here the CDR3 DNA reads TGTGCCAGCAGCCAGACAGCGAATTACTACGAGCAGTACTTC.

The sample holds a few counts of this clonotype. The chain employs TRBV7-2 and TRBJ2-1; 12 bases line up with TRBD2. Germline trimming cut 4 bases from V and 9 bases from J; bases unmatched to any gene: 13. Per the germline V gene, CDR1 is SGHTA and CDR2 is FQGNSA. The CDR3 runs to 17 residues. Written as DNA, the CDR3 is TGTGCCAGCAGCTCCCCTAGCGGGGGGGCCGGGCTCGGTGAGCAGTTCTTC. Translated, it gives CASSSPSGGAGLGEQFF.

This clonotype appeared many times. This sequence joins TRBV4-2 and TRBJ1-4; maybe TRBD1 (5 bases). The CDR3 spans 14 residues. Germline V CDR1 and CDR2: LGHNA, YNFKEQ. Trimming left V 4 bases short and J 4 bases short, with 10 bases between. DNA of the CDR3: TGTGCCAGCAGCCCAGGGTTATATAATGAAAAACTGTTTTTT. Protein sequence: CASSPGLYNEKLFF.

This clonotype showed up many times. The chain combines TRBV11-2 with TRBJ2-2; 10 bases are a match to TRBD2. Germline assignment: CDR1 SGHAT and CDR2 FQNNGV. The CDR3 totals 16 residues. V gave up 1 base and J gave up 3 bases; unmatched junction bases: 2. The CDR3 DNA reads TGTGCCAGCAGCTTAGCTAGCGGGAGCGACACCGGGGAGCTGTTTTTT. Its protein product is CASSLASGSDTGELFF.

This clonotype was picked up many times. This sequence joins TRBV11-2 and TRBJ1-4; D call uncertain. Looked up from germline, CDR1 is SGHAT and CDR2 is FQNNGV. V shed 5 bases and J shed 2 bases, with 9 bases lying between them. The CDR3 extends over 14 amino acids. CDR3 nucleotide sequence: TGTGCCAGCAGCCCAGGCGGCACTAATGAAAAACTGTTTTTT. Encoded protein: CASSPGGTNEKLFF.

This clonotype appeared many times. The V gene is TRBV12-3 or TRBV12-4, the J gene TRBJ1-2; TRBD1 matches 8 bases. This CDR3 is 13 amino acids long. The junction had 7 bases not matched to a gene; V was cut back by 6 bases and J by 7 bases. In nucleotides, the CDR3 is TGTGCCAGCAGCCCCGGACAGGGCCCTGGCTACACCTTC. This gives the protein CASSPGQGPGYTF.

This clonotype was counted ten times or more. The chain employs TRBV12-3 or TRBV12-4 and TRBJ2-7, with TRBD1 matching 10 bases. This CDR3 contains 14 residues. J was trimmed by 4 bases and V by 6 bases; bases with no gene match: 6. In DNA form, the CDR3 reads TGTGCCAGCAGGTCCGGGACAGGGGAATACGAGCAGTACTTC. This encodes CASRSGTGEYEQYF.